This section outlines one TCR beta chain sequence together with its context. The antigen is undetermined. The TCR library protocol was used to attach unique molecular identifiers. These identifiers were attached to individual cDNA molecules. MiXCR was run by TCRdb on the 5' RACE reads, yielding one entry per CDR3 protein. Here the sample spans approximately 120,000 distinct CDR3 sequences, around 14% being singletons. This CDR3 has 16 residues. Germline V gives CDR1 SQVTM, CDR2 ANQGSEA. V was cut by 3 bases and J by 5 bases, with 22 bases left in between. The data were obtained in a study of early T cells in non-severe SARS-CoV-2 infection. Whole-study context: Chains were not paired, and sequencing was done on bulk RNA from unsorted whole blood.

Findings and caveats of the study: CD4 and private specificities were missed by VDJdb matching, which favored anti-spike CD8 responses.

The clonotype comes from an adult who was a healthcare worker with PCR-confirmed SARS-CoV-2 infection or an uninfected control (not recorded which). J is TRBJ1-2 and V is TRBV29-1; D possibly corresponds to TRBD1 (5 bases). Material: whole blood. The CDR3 region is CSVDRRDPNSGYGYTF. The CDR3 DNA sequence: TGCAGCGTTGATAGGAGGGACCCCAATTCGGGATATGGCTACACCTTC.